These 8 T cell receptor beta chains came from one sample sequenced in a study of blood T cells in healthy people across ages. Primers used in a second PCR of about 6 to 12 cycles were a sample-barcoded 5' primer and a J-beta primer mix. TCRdb itself ran the 5' RACE reads through MiXCR, one entry per CDR3 protein. Here the sample spans approximately 1.5 million distinct CDR3 sequences, 40% to 45% being singletons. The source material was blood. The receptors derive from a woman aged 18-30 years in good health.

This rearrangement joins TRBV27 to TRBJ2-5; 10 bases line up with TRBD2. Germline values: CDR1 MNHEY, CDR2 SMNVEV (reference sequence). The CDR3 consists of 15 residues. V shed 5 bases, J shed 3 bases, and the junction held 6 bases outside the gene matches. In nucleotides, the CDR3 is TGTGCCAGCAGTCTAGCGGGGGTGAGGGAAGAGACCCAGTACTTC. Translated, it gives CASSLAGVREETQYF.

In DNA, the CDR3 is TGTGCCAGTAGTATCGGGAGCGAGATTCCCTACGAGCAGTACTTC. Its translation is CASSIGSEIPYEQYF. The chain joins TRBV19 to TRBJ2-4, with D perhaps matching TRBD2 (6 bases). TRBJ2-7 matches the DNA end more closely, so the J call is doubtful. The CDR3 loop spans 15 amino acids. The germline V gene encodes CDR1 LNHDA and CDR2 SQIVND (reference sequence).

For the CDR3, the DNA is TGTGCCAGCAGCCCTGAAAACATCGGTGGAGAGACCCAGTACTTC. Translated, it gives CASSPENIGGETQYF. The chain has TRBV14 and TRBJ2-5; D is unclear. V lost 4 bases and J lost 4, with 16 bases in between. The CDR3 is made up of 15 amino acids. Germline V gene data show CDR1 as SGHDN and CDR2 as FVKESK.

This chain joins TRBV20-1 and TRBJ1-1; 10 bases match TRBD1. The germline CDR1 and CDR2 sequences are DFQATT and SNEGSKA (reference sequence). V gave up 3 bases and J gave up 6 bases; unmatched junction bases: 7. The CDR3 is made up of 14 amino acids. The CDR3 sequence is CSASRRQGAAEAFF. The CDR3, as DNA: TGCAGTGCTAGTAGGCGACAGGGGGCCGCTGAAGCTTTCTTT.

The table lists this clonotype with a few counts. The CDR3 DNA follows: TGTGCCAGCAGCCCCGCCGAGGGGGGCCGGAAGTACCAAGAGACCCAGTACTTC. This translates into CASSPAEGGRKYQETQYF. The chain couples TRBV7-2 to TRBJ2-5; possibly TRBD1 or TRBD2 for D (6 bases each). V gave up 5 bases and J gave up 0 bases, with 22 bases separating them. Germline values: CDR1 SGHTA, CDR2 FQGNSA. The CDR3 length is 18 residues.

This clonotype was counted a few times. The chain joins TRBV7-3 to TRBJ2-7; unclear D gene. The CDR3 extends over 13 amino acids. V shed 0 bases and J shed 6 bases, with 9 bases lying between them. CDR1 is SGHTA and CDR2 is FQGTGA in the germline V gene. The CDR3 nucleotides read TGTGCCAGCAGCTTAACGGCAGTTGCCGAGCAGTACTTC. Its protein product is CASSLTAVAEQYF.

This clonotype was counted only a few times. This chain joins TRBV10-3 and TRBJ1-2; 9 positions agree with TRBD1. CDR3 length: 14 residues. Per the germline V gene, CDR1 is ENHRY and CDR2 is SYGVKD. J was trimmed by 4 bases and V by 9 bases; bases with no gene match: 9. The CDR3 protein is CAIESGTGFYGYTF. For the CDR3, the DNA is TGTGCCATTGAATCAGGGACAGGGTTCTATGGCTACACCTTC.

The chain has TRBV6-5 and TRBJ1-5; D is ambiguous. The ends were cut back, 8 bases at V and 5 bases at J, with 13 bases in the middle. Germline V gives CDR1 MNHEY, CDR2 SVGAGI. This CDR3 is 13 amino acids long. Here the CDR3 reads CASGPGGHQPQHF. The CDR3 DNA is TGTGCCAGCGGTCCGGGTGGTCATCAGCCCCAGCATTTT.